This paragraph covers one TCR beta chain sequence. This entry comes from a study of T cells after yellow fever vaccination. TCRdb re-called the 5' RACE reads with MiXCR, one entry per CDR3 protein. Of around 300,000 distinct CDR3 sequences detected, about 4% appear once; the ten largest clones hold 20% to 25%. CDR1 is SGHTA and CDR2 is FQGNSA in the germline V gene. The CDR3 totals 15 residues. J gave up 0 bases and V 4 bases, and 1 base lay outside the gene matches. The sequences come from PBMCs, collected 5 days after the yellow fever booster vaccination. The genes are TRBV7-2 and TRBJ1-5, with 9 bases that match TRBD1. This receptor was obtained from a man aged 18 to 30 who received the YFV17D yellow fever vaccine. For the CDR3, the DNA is TGTGCCAGCAGCTGGACAGGGGATAGCAATCAGCCCCAGCATTTT. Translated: CASSWTGDSNQPQHF.